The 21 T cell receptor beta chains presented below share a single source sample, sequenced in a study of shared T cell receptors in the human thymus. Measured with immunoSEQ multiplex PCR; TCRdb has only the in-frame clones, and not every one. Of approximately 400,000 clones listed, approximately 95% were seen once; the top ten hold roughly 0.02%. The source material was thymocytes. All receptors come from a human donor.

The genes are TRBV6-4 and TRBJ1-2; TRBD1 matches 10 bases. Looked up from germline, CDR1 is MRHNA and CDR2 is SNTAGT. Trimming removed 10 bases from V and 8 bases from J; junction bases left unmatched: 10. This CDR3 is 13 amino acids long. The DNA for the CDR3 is TGTGCCACCCGCGACAGGGGGCTCGGGGGCTACACCTTC. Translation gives CATRDRGLGGYTF.

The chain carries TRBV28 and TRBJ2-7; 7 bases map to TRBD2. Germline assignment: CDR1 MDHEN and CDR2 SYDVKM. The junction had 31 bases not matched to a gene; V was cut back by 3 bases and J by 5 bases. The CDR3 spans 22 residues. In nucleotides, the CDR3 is TGTGCCAGCAGTTTCAATATCCTAACCGCCGACCGGACACGGGAGGTTCGGGACGAGCAGTACTTC. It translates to CASSFNILTADRTREVRDEQYF.

CDR3 coding DNA: TGTGCCAGCTCACCGGGCGGGGGGAGCTCCGAGCAGTACTTC. Translating it yields CASSPGGGSSEQYF. This chain uses TRBV18 with TRBJ2-7, with TRBD2 identical over 8 bases. CDR1 KGHSH and CDR2 LQKENI come from the germline V gene. The CDR3 covers 14 residues. The ends lost 3 bases at V and 6 bases at J; junction bases unmatched: 7.

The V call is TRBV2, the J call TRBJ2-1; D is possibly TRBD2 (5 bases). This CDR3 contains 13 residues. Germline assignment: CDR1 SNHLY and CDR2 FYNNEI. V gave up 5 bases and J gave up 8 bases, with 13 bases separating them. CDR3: CASSWRKGDEQFF. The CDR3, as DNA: TGTGCCAGCAGTTGGAGGAAGGGCGATGAGCAGTTCTTC. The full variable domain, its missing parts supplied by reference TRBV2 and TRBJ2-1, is EPEVTQTPSHQVTQMGQEVILRCVPISNHLYFYWYRQILGQKVEFLVSFYNNEISEKSEIFDDQFSVERPDGSNFTLKIRSTKLEDSAMYFCASSWRKGDEQFFGPGTRLTVL.

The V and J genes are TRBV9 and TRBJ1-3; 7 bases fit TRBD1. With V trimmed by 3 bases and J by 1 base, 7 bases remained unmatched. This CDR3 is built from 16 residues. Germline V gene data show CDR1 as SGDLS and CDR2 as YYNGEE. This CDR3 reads CASSDTGVGSGNTIYF. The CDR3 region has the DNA TGTGCCAGCAGCGATACAGGGGTTGGGTCTGGAAACACCATATATTTT.

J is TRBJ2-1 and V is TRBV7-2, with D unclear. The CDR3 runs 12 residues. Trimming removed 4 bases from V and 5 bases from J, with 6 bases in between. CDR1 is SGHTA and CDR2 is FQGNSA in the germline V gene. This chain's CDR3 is CASSSIDNEQFF. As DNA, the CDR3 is TGTGCCAGCAGCTCAATCGACAATGAGCAGTTCTTC.

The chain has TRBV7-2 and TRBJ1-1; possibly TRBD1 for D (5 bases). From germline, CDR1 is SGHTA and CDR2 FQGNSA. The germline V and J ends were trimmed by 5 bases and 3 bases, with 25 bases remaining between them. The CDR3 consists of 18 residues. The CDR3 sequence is CASSRSRTCRQRDTEAFF. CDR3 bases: TGTGCCAGCAGCCGGTCTAGGACATGCCGCCAGCGGGACACTGAAGCTTTCTTT.

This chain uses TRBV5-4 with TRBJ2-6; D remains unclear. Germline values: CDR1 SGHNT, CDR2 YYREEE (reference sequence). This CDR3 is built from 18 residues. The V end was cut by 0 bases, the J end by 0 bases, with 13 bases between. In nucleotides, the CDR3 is TGTGCCAGCAGCTTGGCCCCCCTTATCAACTCTGGGGCCAACGTCCTGACTTTC. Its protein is CASSLAPLINSGANVLTF. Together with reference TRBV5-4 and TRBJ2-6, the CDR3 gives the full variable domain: ETGVTQSPTHLIKTRGQQVTLRCSSQSGHNTVSWYQQALGQGPQFIFQYYREEENGRGNFPPRFSGLQFPNYSSELNVNALELDDSALYLCASSLAPLINSGANVLTFGAGSRLTVL.

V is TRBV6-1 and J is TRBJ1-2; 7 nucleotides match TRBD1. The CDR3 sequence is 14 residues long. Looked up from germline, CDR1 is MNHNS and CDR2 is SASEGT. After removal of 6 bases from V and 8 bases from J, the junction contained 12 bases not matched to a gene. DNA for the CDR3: TGTGCCAGCAGCCCCCAGGAGGGGGCTGAGGGCTACACCTTC. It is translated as CASSPQEGAEGYTF.

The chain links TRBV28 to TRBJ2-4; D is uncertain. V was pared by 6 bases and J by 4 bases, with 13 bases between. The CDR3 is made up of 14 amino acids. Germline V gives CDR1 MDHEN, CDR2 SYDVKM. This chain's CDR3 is CASSRYWEKNIQYF. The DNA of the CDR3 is TGTGCCAGCAGCCGTTATTGGGAAAAAAACATTCAGTACTTC.

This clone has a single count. The CDR3, as DNA: TGTGCCAGCAGCTTAGTGGGGGGATGGACGGCCAACTATGGCTACACCTTC. This translates into CASSLVGGWTANYGYTF. This chain links TRBV7-2 with TRBJ1-2; D might be TRBD1 (5 bases). The ends were cut back, 1 base at V and 2 bases at J, with 17 bases in the middle. This CDR3 region has 17 residues. Germline CDR1 reads SGHTA; CDR2 reads FQGNSA. The variable domain in full, with the rest retrieved from reference TRBV7-2 and TRBJ1-2, is GAGVSQSPSNKVTEKGKDVELRCDPISGHTALYWYRQSLGQGLEFLIYFQGNSAPDKSGLPSDRFSAERTGGSVSTLTIQRTQQEDSAVYLCASSLVGGWTANYGYTFGSGTRLTVV.

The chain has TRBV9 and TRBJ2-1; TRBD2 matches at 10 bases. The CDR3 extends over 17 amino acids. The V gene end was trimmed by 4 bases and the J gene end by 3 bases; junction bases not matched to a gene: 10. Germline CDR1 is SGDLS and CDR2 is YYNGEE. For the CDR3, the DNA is TGTGCCAGCAGCTATGGGGACTTAGCGGGGGGCTACAATGAGCAGTTCTTC. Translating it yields CASSYGDLAGGYNEQFF.

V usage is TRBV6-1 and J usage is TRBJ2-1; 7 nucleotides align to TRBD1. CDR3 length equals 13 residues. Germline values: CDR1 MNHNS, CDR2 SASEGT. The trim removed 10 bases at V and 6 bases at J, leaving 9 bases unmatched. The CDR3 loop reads CAIRQGDLNEQFF. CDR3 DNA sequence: TGTGCCATCCGACAGGGAGACCTCAATGAGCAGTTCTTC.

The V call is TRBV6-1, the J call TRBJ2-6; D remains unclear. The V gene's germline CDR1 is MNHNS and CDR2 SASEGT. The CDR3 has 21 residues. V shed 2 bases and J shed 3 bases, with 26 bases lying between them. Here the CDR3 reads CASSESSRSPSMSHGANVLTF. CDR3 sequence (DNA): TGTGCCAGCAGTGAAAGTTCTAGGTCCCCGAGCATGAGTCATGGGGCCAACGTCCTGACTTTC.

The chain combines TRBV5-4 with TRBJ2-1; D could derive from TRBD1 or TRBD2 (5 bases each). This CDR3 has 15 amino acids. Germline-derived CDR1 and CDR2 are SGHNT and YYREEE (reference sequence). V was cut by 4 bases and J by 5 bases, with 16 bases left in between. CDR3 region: CASSVRDPGNNEQFF. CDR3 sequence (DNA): TGTGCCAGCAGCGTCCGGGACCCGGGGAACAATGAGCAGTTCTTC.

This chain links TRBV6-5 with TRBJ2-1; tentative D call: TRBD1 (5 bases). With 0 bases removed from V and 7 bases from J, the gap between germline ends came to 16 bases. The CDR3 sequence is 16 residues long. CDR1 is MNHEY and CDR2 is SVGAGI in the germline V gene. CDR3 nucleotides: TGTGCCAGCAGTTACTCGAGGACACAGTTGGGGAATGAGCAGTTCTTC. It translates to CASSYSRTQLGNEQFF.

The CDR3 DNA sequence: TGTGCCAGCAGTTTAATGGACGCCACTAGCGGGGGGGTAGATACGCAGTATTTT. Translating it yields CASSLMDATSGGVDTQYF. The chain combines TRBV27 with TRBJ2-3; 13 bases map to TRBD2. V lost 2 bases and J lost 5; bases outside the gene matches: 10. The CDR3 has 18 residues. The V gene's germline CDR1 is MNHEY and CDR2 SMNVEV (reference sequence).

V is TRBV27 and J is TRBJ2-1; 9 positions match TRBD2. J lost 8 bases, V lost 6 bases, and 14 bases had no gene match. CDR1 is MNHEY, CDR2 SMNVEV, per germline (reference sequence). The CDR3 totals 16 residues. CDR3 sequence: CASSVFIAGAKDEQFF. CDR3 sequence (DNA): TGTGCCAGCAGCGTCTTCATAGCGGGAGCGAAAGATGAGCAGTTCTTC.

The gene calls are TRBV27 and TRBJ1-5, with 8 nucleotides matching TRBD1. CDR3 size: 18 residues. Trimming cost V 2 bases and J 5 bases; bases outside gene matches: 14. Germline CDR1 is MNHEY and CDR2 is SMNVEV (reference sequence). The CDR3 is CASSLNGGTGTLYQPQHF. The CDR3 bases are TGTGCCAGCAGTTTAAATGGGGGGACAGGAACTTTGTATCAGCCCCAGCATTTT.

This CDR3 is CAWIPQGAFSGNTIYF. In DNA form, the CDR3 reads TGTGCCTGGATTCCACAGGGGGCTTTCTCTGGAAACACCATATATTTT. This rearrangement joins TRBV30 to TRBJ1-3, with 9 bases lining up with TRBD1. V was pared by 4 bases and J by 0 bases, with 7 bases of the junction left unmatched. CDR3 length equals 16 residues. Germline CDR1 reads GTSNPN; CDR2 reads SVGIG (reference sequence).

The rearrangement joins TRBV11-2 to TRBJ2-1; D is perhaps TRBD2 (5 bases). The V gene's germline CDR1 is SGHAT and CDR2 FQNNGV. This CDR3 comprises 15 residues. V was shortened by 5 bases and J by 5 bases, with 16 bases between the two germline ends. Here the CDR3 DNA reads TGTGCCAGCAGCCCCCCCGGACTTATACACAATGAGCAGTTCTTC. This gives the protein CASSPPGLIHNEQFF.